This passage covers 11 T cell receptor beta chains from one sample sequenced in a study of control samples from healthy donors and cancer patients. Profiling relied on immunoSEQ multiplex PCR, and the TCRdb table lists in-frame clones only, not all of them. The table has roughly 48,000 clones, 80% to 95% seen once. Material for sequencing was PBMCs. These receptors were obtained from a woman aged 40 to 55 with head and neck cancer.

This rearrangement joins TRBV5-1 to TRBJ1-3, with D maybe TRBD1 (5 bases). The CDR3 is made up of 13 amino acids. From germline, CDR1 is SGHRS and CDR2 YFSETQ. Trimming stripped 0 bases from V and 7 bases from J, with 8 bases between. The CDR3 DNA follows: TGCGCCAGCAGCTTGGCAGGGTTGAACACCATATATTTT. Its protein is CASSLAGLNTIYF.

The V call is TRBV7-8, the J call TRBJ2-7; the D call may be TRBD1 or TRBD2 (5 bases each). The CDR3 extends over 14 amino acids. With 5 bases removed from V and 6 bases from J, the gap between germline ends came to 17 bases. Per germline, CDR1 SGHVS and CDR2 FQNEAQ. Here the CDR3 reads CASSRTGRESEQYF. The CDR3 DNA reads TGTGCCAGCAGCCGGACGGGCAGGGAGTCCGAGCAGTACTTC.

The chain employs TRBV27 and TRBJ2-1; TRBD2 is a possible D gene (6 bases). Deletions cut 6 bases from V and 4 bases from J, with 19 bases between. The length of the CDR3 is 16 residues. Germline CDR1 and CDR2: MNHEY and SMNVEV (reference sequence). The CDR3 nucleotides read TGTGCCAGCAGCCTAGGGACTGTTAGGGGTTACAATGAGCAGTTCTTC. Translation gives CASSLGTVRGYNEQFF.

The V call is TRBV2, the J call TRBJ1-6; 8 bases line up with TRBD1. V was clipped by 9 bases and J by 10 bases; unmatched bases: 8. The CDR3 has 13 amino acids. Germline CDR1 is SNHLY and CDR2 is FYNNEI. The CDR3 bases are TGTGCCAGGGGCCCAGGGGGCGAATCACCCCTCCACTTT. Amino acid sequence: CARGPGGESPLHF.

This clone was seen only a few times. This chain joins TRBV5-6 and TRBJ2-7; TRBD1 agrees at 8 bases. V lost 0 bases to trimming and J lost 6 bases; unmatched junction nucleotides: 11. The germline V gene encodes CDR1 SGHDT and CDR2 YYEEEE. This CDR3 has 16 residues. The CDR3 DNA sequence: TGTGCCAGCAGCTTGGTACCCGGGACAGGAGAGTCCGAGCAGTACTTC. This gives the protein CASSLVPGTGESEQYF. The full variable domain, with the rest looked up from reference TRBV5-6 and TRBJ2-7, is DAGVTQSPTHLIKTRGQQVTLRCSPKSGHDTVSWYQQALGQGPQFIFQYYEEEERQRGNFPDRFSGHQFPNYSSELNVNALLLGDSALYLCASSLVPGTGESEQYFGPGTRLTVT.

This clone was observed a single time. Relative to the germline gene, one junction end is altered; a read error may explain this. The chain employs TRBV7-6 and TRBJ1-1; a possible D gene is TRBD1 (6 bases). This CDR3 comprises 12 residues. Germline V gene lookup returns CDR1 SGHVS and CDR2 FNYEAQ. CDR3 DNA sequence: TGTGCCAGCAGCCCCGGACGGGGGGCCCTTTTTTTT. Its protein is CASSPGRGALFF. Full variable domain (rest looked up from reference TRBV7-6 and TRBJ1-1): GAGVSQSPRYKVTKRGQDVALRCDPISGHVSLYWYRQALGQGPEFLTYFNYEAQQDKSGLPNDRFSAERPEGSISTLTIQRTEQRDSAMYRCASSPGRGALFFGQGTRLTVV.

This sequence joins TRBV4-1 and TRBJ1-3, with 9 positions matching TRBD1. After removal of 3 bases from V and 0 bases from J, the junction contained 6 bases not matched to a gene. This CDR3 contains 17 residues. Germline V lookup: CDR1 MGHRA, CDR2 YSYEKL. This chain's CDR3 is CASSHPVTGGSGNTIYF. In DNA form, the CDR3 reads TGCGCCAGCAGCCATCCCGTGACAGGGGGCTCTGGAAACACCATATATTTT.

V and J are TRBV2 and TRBJ2-3; D not certain. V was pared by 6 bases and J by 2 bases, with 27 bases between. The CDR3 is 19 amino acids. Per germline, CDR1 SNHLY and CDR2 FYNNEI. The CDR3 DNA is TGTGCCAGCAGGGCGACTGTTGGGTTGAGAGCCCGGGTCACAGATACGCAGTATTTT. Protein product: CASRATVGLRARVTDTQYF.

CDR3 sequence (DNA): TGTGCCAGCCATAAAGGGACAGGGCGATGGACAGATACGCAGTATTTT. It translates to CASHKGTGRWTDTQYF. V and J are TRBV13 and TRBJ2-3; 9 bases agree with TRBD1. CDR1 PRHDT and CDR2 FYEKMQ come from the germline V gene (reference sequence). Losses at the gene ends were 8 bases for V and 3 bases for J; bases not matched to a gene: 12. This CDR3 region has 16 residues.

This CDR3 reads CATSDTNRGSDYNEQFF. In DNA, the CDR3 is TGTGCCACCAGTGATACAAACAGGGGGTCAGATTACAATGAGCAGTTCTTC. The chain employs TRBV24-1 and TRBJ2-1; 8 nucleotides match TRBD1. The germline V gene encodes CDR1 KGHDR and CDR2 SFDVKD. Unmatched junction bases numbered 10, after V lost 3 bases and J lost 4 bases. This CDR3 region has 17 residues.

J is TRBJ1-6 and V is TRBV3-1 (or the pseudogene TRBV3-2); D is undetermined. The CDR3 runs to 17 residues. Germline CDR1 reads LGHDT; CDR2 reads YNNKEL (reference sequence). V was cut by 2 bases and J by 2 bases, with 13 bases left in between. The CDR3 loop reads CASSQFMVGTYNSPLHF. The DNA of the CDR3 is TGTGCCAGCAGCCAATTCATGGTGGGGACCTATAATTCACCCCTCCACTTT.